This entry concerns a single T cell receptor beta chain. The antigen is not known. Sequenced by immunoSEQ multiplex PCR; TCRdb stores in-frame clones only, minus some. The sample consists of roughly 60,000 clones, 70% to 80% of them appearing once. Germline CDR1 ENHRY, CDR2 SYGVKD. V was trimmed by 3 bases and J by 2 bases, leaving 11 bases between them. CDR3 length: 15 amino acids. This specimen belongs to a study of T cell clones after liver transplantation. Study details: A pre-transplant mixed lymphocyte reaction with TCRbeta sequencing defined graft-donor-reactive clones followed in post-transplant blood.

Study-wide results and caveats: Graft donor-reactive T cells possibly entered the graft instead of undergoing deletion.

The receptor was isolated from a human patient who received a liver transplant. Some of the T cells may derive from the graft donor. This chain joins TRBV10-3 and TRBJ1-5, with no clear D. The specimen was CD4+ T cells from blood, collected at the approximately 15-month timepoint. The CDR3 coding sequence is TGTGCCATCAGTGAATCGGCGTCAGGCAATCAGCCCCAGCATTTT. This codes for CAISESASGNQPQHF.